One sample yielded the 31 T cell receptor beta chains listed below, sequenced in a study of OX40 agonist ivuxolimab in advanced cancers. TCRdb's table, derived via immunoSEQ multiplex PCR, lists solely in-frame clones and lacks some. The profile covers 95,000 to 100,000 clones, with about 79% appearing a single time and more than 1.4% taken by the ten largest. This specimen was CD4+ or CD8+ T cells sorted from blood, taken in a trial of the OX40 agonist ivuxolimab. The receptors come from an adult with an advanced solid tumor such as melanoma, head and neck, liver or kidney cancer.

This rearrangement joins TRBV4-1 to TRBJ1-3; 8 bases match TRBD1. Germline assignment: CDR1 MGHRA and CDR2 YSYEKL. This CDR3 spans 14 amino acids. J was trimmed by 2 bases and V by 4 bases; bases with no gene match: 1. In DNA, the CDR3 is TGCGCCAGCAGCCGACAGGGGACTGGAAACACCATATATTTT. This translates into CASSRQGTGNTIYF.

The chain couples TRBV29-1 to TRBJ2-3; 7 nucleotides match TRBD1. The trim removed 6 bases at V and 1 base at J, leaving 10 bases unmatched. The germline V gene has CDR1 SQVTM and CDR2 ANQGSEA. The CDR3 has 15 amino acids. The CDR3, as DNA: TGCAGCGTCCGGACAGGACAGCCTCGCACAGATACGCAGTATTTT. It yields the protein CSVRTGQPRTDTQYF.

CDR3 region: CASSIPGSGVYNEQFF. CDR3 DNA sequence: TGTGCCAGTAGTATACCCGGGAGTGGGGTCTACAATGAGCAGTTCTTC. The chain joins TRBV19 to TRBJ2-1, with D possibly being TRBD2 (6 bases). CDR3 size: 16 residues. The V end lost 2 bases, the J end lost 3 bases, and 14 bases lay between the germline ends. The germline gives CDR1 LNHDA, CDR2 SQIVND (reference sequence).

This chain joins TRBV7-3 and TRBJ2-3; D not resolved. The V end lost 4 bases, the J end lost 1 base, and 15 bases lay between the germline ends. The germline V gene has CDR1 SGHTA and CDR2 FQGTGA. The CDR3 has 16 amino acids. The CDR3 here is CASSSSGPAGTDTQYF. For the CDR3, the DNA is TGTGCCAGCAGCTCGTCCGGCCCGGCAGGCACAGATACGCAGTATTTT.

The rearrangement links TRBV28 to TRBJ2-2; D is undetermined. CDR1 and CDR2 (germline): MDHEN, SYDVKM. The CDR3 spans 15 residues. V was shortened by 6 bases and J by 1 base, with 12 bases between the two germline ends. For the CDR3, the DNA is TGTGCCAGCAGCCAAATTAATGGGAACACCGGGGAGCTGTTTTTT. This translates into CASSQINGNTGELFF.

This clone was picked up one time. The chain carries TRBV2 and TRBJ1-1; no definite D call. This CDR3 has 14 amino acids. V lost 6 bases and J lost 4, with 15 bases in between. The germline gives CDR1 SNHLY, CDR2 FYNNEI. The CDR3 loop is CASRIRQTSTEAFF. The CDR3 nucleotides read TGTGCCAGCAGGATCCGGCAGACCTCCACTGAAGCTTTCTTT.

DNA for the CDR3: TGTGCCAGCAGCTTTAGCGGGGGGGAATACAATGAGCAGTTCTTC. This codes for CASSFSGGEYNEQFF. The J gene is TRBJ2-1, the V gene TRBV11-3; TRBD2 matches 11 bases. With V trimmed by 3 bases and J by 4 bases, 2 bases remained unmatched. Per germline, CDR1 SGHNT and CDR2 YENEEA. The CDR3 consists of 15 residues.

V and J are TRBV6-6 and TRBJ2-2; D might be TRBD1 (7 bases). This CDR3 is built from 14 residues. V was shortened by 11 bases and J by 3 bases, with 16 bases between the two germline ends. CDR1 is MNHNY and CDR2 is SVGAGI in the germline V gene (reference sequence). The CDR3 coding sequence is TGTGCCTCCGCGGGAACAGGGGACACCGGGGAGCTGTTTTTT. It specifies CASAGTGDTGELFF.

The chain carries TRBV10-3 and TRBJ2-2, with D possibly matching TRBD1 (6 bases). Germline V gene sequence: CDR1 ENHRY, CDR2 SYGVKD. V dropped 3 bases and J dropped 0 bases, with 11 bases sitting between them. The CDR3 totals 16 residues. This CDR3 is CAISEFGTSNTGELFF. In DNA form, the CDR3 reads TGTGCCATCAGTGAATTCGGGACATCGAACACCGGGGAGCTGTTTTTT.

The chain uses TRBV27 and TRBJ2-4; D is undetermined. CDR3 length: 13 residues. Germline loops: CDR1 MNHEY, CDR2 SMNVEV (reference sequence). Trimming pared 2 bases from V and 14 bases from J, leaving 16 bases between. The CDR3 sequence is CASSLKAETPEYF. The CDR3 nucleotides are TGTGCCAGCAGTTTAAAGGCGGAGACCCCCGAGTACTTC.

The CDR3 is CASSFQQGEPQHF. The CDR3 coding sequence is TGTGCCAGCAGCTTCCAGCAGGGTGAGCCCCAGCATTTT. The V call is TRBV7-6, the J call TRBJ1-5, with D maybe TRBD1 (5 bases). Germline assignment: CDR1 SGHVS and CDR2 FNYEAQ. This CDR3 is built from 13 residues. V lost 3 bases to trimming and J lost 8 bases, with 11 bases between them.

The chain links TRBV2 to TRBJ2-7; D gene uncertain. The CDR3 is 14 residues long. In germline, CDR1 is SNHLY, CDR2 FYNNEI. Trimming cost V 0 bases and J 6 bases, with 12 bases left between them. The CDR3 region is CASSEAPADPEQYF. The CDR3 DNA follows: TGTGCCAGCAGTGAAGCACCGGCGGACCCCGAGCAGTACTTC.

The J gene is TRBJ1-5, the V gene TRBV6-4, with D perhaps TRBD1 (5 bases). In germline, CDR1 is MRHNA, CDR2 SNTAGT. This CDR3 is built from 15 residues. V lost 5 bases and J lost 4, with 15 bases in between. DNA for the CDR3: TGTGCCAGCAGTCCCGGGACCGGCGGAAATCAGCCCCAGCATTTT. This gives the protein CASSPGTGGNQPQHF.

The CDR3 nucleotides read TGTGCCAGCTCACCGTCCAAGGCGGAGACCCAGTACTTC. Translating it yields CASSPSKAETQYF. This sequence joins TRBV18 and TRBJ2-5; D is ambiguous. The CDR3 contains 13 residues. Germline CDR1 reads KGHSH; CDR2 reads LQKENI. V shed 3 bases and J shed 5 bases, with 10 bases lying between them.

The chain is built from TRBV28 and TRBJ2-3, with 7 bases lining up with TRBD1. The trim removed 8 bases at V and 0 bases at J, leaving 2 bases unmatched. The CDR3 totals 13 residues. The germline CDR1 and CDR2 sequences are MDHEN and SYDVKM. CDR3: CASRDSSTDTQYF. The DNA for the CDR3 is TGTGCCAGCCGGGACAGCAGCACAGATACGCAGTATTTT. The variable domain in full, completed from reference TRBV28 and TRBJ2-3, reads DVKVTQSSRYLVKRTGEKVFLECVQDMDHENMFWYRQDPGLGLRLIYFSYDVKMKEKGDIPEGYSVSREKKERFSLILESASTNQTSMYLCASRDSSTDTQYFGPGTRLTVL.

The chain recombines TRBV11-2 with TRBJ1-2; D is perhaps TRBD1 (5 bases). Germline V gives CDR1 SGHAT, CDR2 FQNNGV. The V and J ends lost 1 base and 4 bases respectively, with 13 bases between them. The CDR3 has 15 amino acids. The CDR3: CASSLAGQLFYGYTF. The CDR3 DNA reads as TGTGCCAGCAGCTTAGCAGGGCAACTCTTCTATGGCTACACCTTC.

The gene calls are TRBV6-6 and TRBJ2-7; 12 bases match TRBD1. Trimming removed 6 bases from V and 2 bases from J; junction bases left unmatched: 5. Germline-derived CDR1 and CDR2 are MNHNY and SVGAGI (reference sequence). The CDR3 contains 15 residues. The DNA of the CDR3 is TGTGCCAGCAGCCCCGGGACAGGGGGCACCTACGAGCAGTACTTC. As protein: CASSPGTGGTYEQYF.

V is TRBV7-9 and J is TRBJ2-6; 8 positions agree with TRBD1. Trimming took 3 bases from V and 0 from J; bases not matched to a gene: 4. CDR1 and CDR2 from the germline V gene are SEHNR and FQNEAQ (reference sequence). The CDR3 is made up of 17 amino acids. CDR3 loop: CASSLQGAFSGANVLTF. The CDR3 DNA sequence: TGTGCCAGCAGCTTGCAGGGGGCCTTCTCTGGGGCCAACGTCCTGACTTTC.

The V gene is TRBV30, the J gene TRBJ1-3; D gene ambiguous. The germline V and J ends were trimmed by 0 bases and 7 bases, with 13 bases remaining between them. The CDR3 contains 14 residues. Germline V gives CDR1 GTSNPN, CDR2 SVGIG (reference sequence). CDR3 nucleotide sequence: TGTGCCTGGAGTGTAGGGAGCACGCGTAACACCATATATTTT. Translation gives CAWSVGSTRNTIYF.

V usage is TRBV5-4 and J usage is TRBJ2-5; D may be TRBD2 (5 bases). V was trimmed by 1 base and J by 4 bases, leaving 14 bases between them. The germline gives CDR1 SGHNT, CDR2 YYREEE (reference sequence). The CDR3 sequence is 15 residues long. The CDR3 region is CASSLSVGEGETQYF. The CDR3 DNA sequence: TGTGCCAGCAGCTTGTCTGTGGGAGAAGGAGAGACCCAGTACTTC.

CDR3 nucleotide sequence: TGTGCCACCAGCAGAGAATTGAGGATCACTGAAGCTTTCTTT. Translating it yields CATSRELRITEAFF. The chain carries TRBV15 and TRBJ1-1; D remains unclear. V was cut by 0 bases and J by 4 bases, with 9 bases left in between. This CDR3 contains 14 residues. Per germline, CDR1 LNHNV and CDR2 YYDKDF (reference sequence).

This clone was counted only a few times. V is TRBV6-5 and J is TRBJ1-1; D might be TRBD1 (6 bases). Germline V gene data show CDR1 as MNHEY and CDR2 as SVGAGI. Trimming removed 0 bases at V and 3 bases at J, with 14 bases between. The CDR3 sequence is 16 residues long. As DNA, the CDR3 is TGTGCCAGCAGTTACTCGTTTCTCGGGGGCGACACTGAAGCTTTCTTT. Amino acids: CASSYSFLGGDTEAFF.

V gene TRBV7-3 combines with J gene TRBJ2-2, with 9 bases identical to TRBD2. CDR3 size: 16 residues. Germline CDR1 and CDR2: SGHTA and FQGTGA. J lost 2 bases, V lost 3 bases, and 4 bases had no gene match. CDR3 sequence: CASSFAGGSNTGELFF. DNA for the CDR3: TGTGCCAGCAGCTTCGCGGGGGGGTCAAACACCGGGGAGCTGTTTTTT.

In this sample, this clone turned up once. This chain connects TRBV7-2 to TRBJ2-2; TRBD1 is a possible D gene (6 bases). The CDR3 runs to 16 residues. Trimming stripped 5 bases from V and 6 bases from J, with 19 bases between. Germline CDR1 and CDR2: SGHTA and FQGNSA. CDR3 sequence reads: CASSPQGRRDSGELFF. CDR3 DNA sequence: TGTGCCAGCAGCCCACAGGGTCGGAGAGATTCCGGGGAGCTGTTTTTT. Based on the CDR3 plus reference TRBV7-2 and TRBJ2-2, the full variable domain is GAGVSQSPSNKVTEKGKDVELRCDPISGHTALYWYRQSLGQGLEFLIYFQGNSAPDKSGLPSDRFSAERTGGSVSTLTIQRTQQEDSAVYLCASSPQGRRDSGELFFGEGSRLTVL.

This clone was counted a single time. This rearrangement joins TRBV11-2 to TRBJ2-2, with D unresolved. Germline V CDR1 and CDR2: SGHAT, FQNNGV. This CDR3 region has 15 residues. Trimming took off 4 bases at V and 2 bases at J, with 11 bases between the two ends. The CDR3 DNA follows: TGTGCCAGCAGCTACTCCGGGCAAAACACCGGGGAGCTGTTTTTT. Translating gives CASSYSGQNTGELFF.

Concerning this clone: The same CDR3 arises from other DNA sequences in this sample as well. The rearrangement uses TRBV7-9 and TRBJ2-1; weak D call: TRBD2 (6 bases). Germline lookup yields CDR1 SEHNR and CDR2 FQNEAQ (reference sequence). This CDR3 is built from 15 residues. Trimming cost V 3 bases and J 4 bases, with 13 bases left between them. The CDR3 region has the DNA TGTGCCAGCAGCTTGGGGACTGGAAGATACAATGAGCAGTTCTTC. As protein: CASSLGTGRYNEQFF.

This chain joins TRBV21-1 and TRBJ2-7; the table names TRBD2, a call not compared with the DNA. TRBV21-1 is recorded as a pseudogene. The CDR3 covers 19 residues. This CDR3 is CASSTTWRRGVCEGNEQYF. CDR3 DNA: TGTGCCAGCAGCACTACGTGGAGGCGGGGGGTTTGCGAAGGAAACGAGCAGTACTTC.

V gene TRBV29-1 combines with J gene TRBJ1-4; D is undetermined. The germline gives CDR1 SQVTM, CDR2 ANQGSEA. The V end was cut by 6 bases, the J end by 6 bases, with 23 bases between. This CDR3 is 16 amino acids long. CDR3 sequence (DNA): TGCAGCGTCTCGGACCGCTCCAAAACTGGGGATGAAAAACTGTTTTTT. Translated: CSVSDRSKTGDEKLFF.

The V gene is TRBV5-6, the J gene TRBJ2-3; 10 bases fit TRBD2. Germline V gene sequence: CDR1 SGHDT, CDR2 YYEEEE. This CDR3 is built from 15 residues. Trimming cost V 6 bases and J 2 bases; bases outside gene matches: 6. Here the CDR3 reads CASKRTSGNTDTQYF. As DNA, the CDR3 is TGTGCCAGCAAACGGACTAGCGGAAACACAGATACGCAGTATTTT.

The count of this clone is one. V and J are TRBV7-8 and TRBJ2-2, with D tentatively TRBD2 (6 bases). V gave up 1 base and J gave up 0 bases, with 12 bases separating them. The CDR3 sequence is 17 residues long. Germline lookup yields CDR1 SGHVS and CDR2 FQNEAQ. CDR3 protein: CASSLVIGGTNTGELFF. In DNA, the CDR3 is TGTGCCAGCAGCTTAGTGATTGGAGGGACGAACACCGGGGAGCTGTTTTTT.

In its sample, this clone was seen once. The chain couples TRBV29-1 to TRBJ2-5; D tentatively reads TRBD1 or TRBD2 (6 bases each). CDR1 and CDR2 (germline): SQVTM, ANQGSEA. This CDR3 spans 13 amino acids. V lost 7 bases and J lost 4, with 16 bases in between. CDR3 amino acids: CSARTGAAETQYF. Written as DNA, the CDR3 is TGCAGCGCCAGAACGGGGGCCGCAGAGACCCAGTACTTC.